This TCR beta chain comes out of a study of identical twins. Findings and caveats of the study: Within cord blood, abundant beta clonotypes carried fewer insertions, but memory repertoires showed no such trend.

TCRdb reprocessed the 5' RACE reads via MiXCR and lists one record per CDR3 protein. The table shows 450,000 or so distinct CDR3 sequences, with roughly 26% occurring only once. With respect to this clonotype: Its target is unknown.

These data also formed part of another study, on T cells expressing NK-cell markers. That study reports: Among eight sequenced donors, seven carried HCMV seropositivity while one was seronegative. Restriction of the sorted population to alpha-beta TCR T cells was achieved in several experiments with an anti-gamma-delta TCR antibody. The CD3+CD56-NKG2C+ fraction of a handful of donors was likewise dominated by these clonotypes.

The sequencing input was CD4+ T cells sorted from blood. The clonotype originates from a woman aged 18 to 35 in good health.

This CDR3 is CAWSGLAGSTDTQYF. The CDR3 DNA reads as TGTGCCTGGAGTGGACTAGCGGGAAGCACAGATACGCAGTATTTT. This chain joins TRBV30 and TRBJ2-3; TRBD2 matches 11 bases. Germline lookup yields CDR1 GTSNPN and CDR2 SVGIG (reference sequence). CDR3 size: 15 residues. Trimming removed 1 base from V and 0 bases from J; junction bases left unmatched: 0.